This T cell receptor (beta chain) was sequenced in a study of blood T cell repertoires in COVID-19. Whole-study context: There were acute and convalescent COVID-19 samples, and they came from the United States, Italy and Spain. Sample material is recorded as cDNA or gDNA derived from T cells, B-cell-depleted T cells, or PBMCs.

Authors' analysis steps: From reference gene primer amplification, estimates of nucleated cell counts were derived. Sequenced by immunoSEQ multiplex PCR; TCRdb stores in-frame clones only, minus some. The DNA was the basis for D and trimming; V, J and clone size are from that table. The sample lists about 190,000 clones, 65% to 80% seen once, with approximately 13% in the top ten. Germline CDR1 and CDR2: MNHEY and SMNVEV (reference sequence). The CDR3 is 15 residues long. J gave up 4 bases and V 7 bases, and 4 bases lay outside the gene matches. Sequencing input: peripheral blood. V is TRBV27 and J is TRBJ2-2; 12 nucleotides agree with TRBD1. The TCR comes from a man between 50 and 59 years old who had recovered from COVID-19. The CDR3 sequence: CASTPGQGATGELFF. The CDR3 nucleotides read TGTGCCAGCACCCCGGGACAGGGGGCCACCGGGGAGCTGTTTTTT.